The 10 T cell receptor beta chains below come from one sample, sequenced in a study of T cells in Graves' hyperthyroidism and ophthalmopathy. Researchers took RNA transcripts and amplified the TCR beta CDR3 regions from them. First-round RT-PCR of the TCR CDR3 relied on the HTBI primer set. One entry per CDR3 protein results from TCRdb running MiXCR on the multiplex PCR reads. The sample records about 560,000 distinct CDR3 sequences, over 15% being singletons. Sequenced sample: blood. All receptors come from a woman aged 18-29 years with Graves' hyperthyroidism.

In this sample, this clonotype turned up a few times. The chain is built from TRBV9 and TRBJ2-3; 9 nucleotides agree with TRBD2. V was clipped by 2 bases and J by 3 bases; unmatched bases: 7. The CDR3 runs to 16 residues. Per germline, CDR1 SGDLS and CDR2 YYNGEE. CDR3 residues: CASSVSASGVTDTQYF. The DNA of the CDR3 is TGTGCCAGCAGCGTTTCGGCTAGCGGGGTTACAGATACGCAGTATTTT.

This clonotype was picked up a small number of times. CDR3 amino acids: CASSYSGGSGELFF. For the CDR3, the DNA is TGTGCCAGCAGTTACTCGGGGGGTTCCGGGGAGCTGTTTTTT. The chain is built from TRBV6-6 and TRBJ2-2, with a possible D match to TRBD2 (6 bases). The CDR3 runs 14 residues. Germline V lookup: CDR1 MNHNY, CDR2 SVGAGI (reference sequence). V was shortened by 0 bases and J by 6 bases, with 8 bases between the two germline ends.

This clonotype has more than one count but fewer than ten. The chain employs TRBV30 and TRBJ2-2; D not certain. CDR1 GTSNPN and CDR2 SVGIG come from the germline V gene (reference sequence). This CDR3 has 13 residues. V lost 0 bases and J lost 5, with 7 bases in between. The CDR3 DNA reads TGTGCCTGGAGTGTGTTGAGGACCGGGGAGCTGTTTTTT. Translated: CAWSVLRTGELFF.

This clonotype has ten or more counts. This chain joins TRBV6-1 and TRBJ1-1; tentative D call: TRBD1 (6 bases). V lost 5 bases to trimming and J lost 0 bases, with 25 bases between them. There are 19 residues in the CDR3. Germline V CDR1 and CDR2: MNHNS, SASEGT. CDR3 nucleotide sequence: TGTGCCAGCAGTATCGCACGGTGGGGGGCGACCCAGTTGAACACTGAAGCTTTCTTT. Its translation: CASSIARWGATQLNTEAFF.

The rearrangement links TRBV9 to TRBJ1-2, with unresolved D. The CDR3 has 14 residues. The V gene lost 0 bases and the J gene lost 3 bases, with 9 bases spanning the gap. CDR1 and CDR2 (germline): SGDLS, YYNGEE. The CDR3 DNA sequence: TGTGCCAGCAGCGTAGACGAGGGCCACTATGGCTACACCTTC. Translated: CASSVDEGHYGYTF. The entire variable domain, with the rest obtained from reference TRBV9 and TRBJ1-2, is as follows: DSGVTQTPKHLITATGQRVTLRCSPRSGDLSVYWYQQSLDQGLQFLIQYYNGEERAKGNILERFSAQQFPDLHSELNLSSLELGDSALYFCASSVDEGHYGYTFGSGTRLTVV.

This clonotype occurred a few times. This chain links TRBV6-1 with TRBJ2-7; tentatively, D is TRBD1 (5 bases). The CDR3 sequence is 15 residues long. Trimming stripped 8 bases from V and 0 bases from J, with 17 bases between. Germline V gene sequence: CDR1 MNHNS, CDR2 SASEGT. The CDR3, as DNA: TGTGCCAGCCATCGATCCGGACACAACTCCTACGAGCAGTACTTC. Amino acids: CASHRSGHNSYEQYF.

This clonotype was counted many times. The rearrangement uses TRBV20-1 and TRBJ1-5, with D maybe TRBD1 (6 bases). Per germline, CDR1 DFQATT and CDR2 SNEGSKA (reference sequence). Trimming left V 6 bases short and J 6 bases short, with 18 bases between. CDR3 length equals 14 residues. The DNA of the CDR3 is TGCAGTGCAAAGAACAGGGTTCACGGTCAGCCCCAGCATTTT. Protein sequence: CSAKNRVHGQPQHF.

J is TRBJ2-2 and V is TRBV28; D is ambiguous. Germline CDR1 and CDR2: MDHEN and SYDVKM. V was pared by 8 bases and J by 0 bases, with 13 bases between. CDR3 length: 15 residues. In nucleotides, the CDR3 is TGTGCCAGCGGCCGCCGGCTAGCGAACACCGGGGAGCTGTTTTTT. As protein: CASGRRLANTGELFF. Full variable domain (remainder filled in from reference TRBV28 and TRBJ2-2): DVKVTQSSRYLVKRTGEKVFLECVQDMDHENMFWYRQDPGLGLRLIYFSYDVKMKEKGDIPEGYSVSREKKERFSLILESASTNQTSMYLCASGRRLANTGELFFGEGSRLTVL.

There are many counts of this clonotype. The chain has TRBV6-1 and TRBJ1-2; no firm D call. V lost 5 bases to trimming and J lost 2 bases, with 9 bases between them. Germline V gene lookup returns CDR1 MNHNS and CDR2 SASEGT. This CDR3 is built from 13 residues. This CDR3 reads CASSPQVNYGYTF. CDR3 coding DNA: TGTGCCAGCAGTCCTCAAGTCAACTATGGCTACACCTTC.

With regard to this clonotype: One end of the junction fails to match germline, which may point to a read error. V and J are TRBV20-1 and TRBJ1-5; no reliable D call. CDR1 is DFQATT and CDR2 is SNEGSKA in the germline V gene (reference sequence). The CDR3 is made up of 15 amino acids. The chain's CDR3 is CSARRGIYSNQPPHF. The CDR3, as DNA: TGCAGTGCTAGAAGAGGAATCTATAGCAATCAGCCCCCGCATTTT.